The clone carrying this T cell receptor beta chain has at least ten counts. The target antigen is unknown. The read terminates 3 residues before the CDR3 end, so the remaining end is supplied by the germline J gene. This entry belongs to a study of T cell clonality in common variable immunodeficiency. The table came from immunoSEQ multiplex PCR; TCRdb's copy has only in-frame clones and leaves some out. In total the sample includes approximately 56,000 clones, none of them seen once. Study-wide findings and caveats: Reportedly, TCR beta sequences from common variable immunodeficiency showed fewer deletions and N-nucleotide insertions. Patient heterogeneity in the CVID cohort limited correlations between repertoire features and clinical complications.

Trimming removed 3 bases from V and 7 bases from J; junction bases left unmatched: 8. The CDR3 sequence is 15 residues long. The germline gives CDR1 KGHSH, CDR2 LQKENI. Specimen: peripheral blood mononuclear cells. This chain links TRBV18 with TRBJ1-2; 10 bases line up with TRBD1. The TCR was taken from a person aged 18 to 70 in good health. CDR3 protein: CASSPSGQGNGGYTF. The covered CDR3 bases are TGTGCCAGCTCACCGTCGGGACAGGGGAACGGTGGC.